This T cell receptor beta chain appears in the sequencing data of a study of blood T cell repertoires in COVID-19. Study-wide context: COVID-19 samples collected from the United States, Italy and Spain covered acute and convalescent phases. T cells, B-cell-depleted T cells, or PBMCs supplied cDNA or gDNA.

The study drew participants aged roughly 18 to 95 years from roughly 25 US areas. Measured with immunoSEQ multiplex PCR; TCRdb has only the in-frame clones, and not every one. The repertoire holds some 200,000 clones, with 70% to 90% as singletons. After removal of 2 bases from V and 8 bases from J, the junction contained 11 bases not matched to a gene. This CDR3 has 16 residues. The germline gives CDR1 SGHAT, CDR2 FQNNGV. This TCR was recovered from a woman in her thirties or forties with acute COVID-19. The rearrangement links TRBV11-2 to TRBJ2-1, with 8 bases aligning to TRBD1. The source material was PBMCs or T cells enriched from blood (not recorded which). The CDR3 coding sequence is TGTGCCAGCAGCTTACGTGCAGGGGGCGTTCTAGATGAGCAGTTCTTC. The encoded protein is CASSLRAGGVLDEQFF.